This record covers a single T cell receptor beta chain. These data come from a study of blood T cell repertoires in COVID-19. Study details: Italy, Spain and the United States were the sources of the convalescent and acute COVID-19 samples. In each case, the material was cDNA or gDNA derived from T cells, B-cell-depleted T cells, or PBMCs.

J gave up 6 bases and V 4 bases, and 5 bases lay outside the gene matches. The CDR3 covers 14 residues. The V gene's germline CDR1 is SGHAT and CDR2 FQDESV (reference sequence). Study processing details: Reference gene primer amplification gave nucleated cell count estimates. Only in-frame clones appear in the TCRdb table, and some are missing; sequencing was by immunoSEQ multiplex PCR. That table supplies the V and J calls and clone size; D and trimming were determined from the DNA. The top ten hold roughly 8.2% of the sample, which has 150,000 to 200,000 clones, 65% to 90% seen once. The sample consisted of peripheral blood. The chain carries TRBV11-1 and TRBJ1-4; 7 nucleotides agree with TRBD1. The source of this sequence is a man aged 55-75 years with acute or convalescent COVID-19. DNA for the CDR3: TGTGCCAGCAGCTCTAACAGGGGTGATGAAAAACTGTTTTTT. It encodes CASSSNRGDEKLFF.